The clone carrying this T cell receptor (beta chain) was recorded at least ten times. For the second PCR, which ran for about 6 to 11 cycles, a sample-barcoded 5' primer and a J-beta primer mix were used. The yield of each sample was at least 2.5 million CDR3-containing paired-end reads. TCRdb passed the 5' RACE reads through MiXCR, listing each CDR3 protein once. The repertoire has about 1,500,000 distinct CDR3 sequences, roughly 40% of them found once; the top ten carry under 8%. The data belong to a study of blood T cells in healthy people across ages. Trimming stripped 2 bases from V and 6 bases from J, with 14 bases between. This CDR3 region has 14 residues. Germline V CDR1 and CDR2: MGHDK, SYGVNS.

The sequenced sample was blood. This TCR was sampled from a woman younger than 35 in good health. This chain uses TRBV25-1 with TRBJ2-7; TRBD2 is a possible D gene (6 bases). The CDR3 loop reads CASSEPGRSGEQYF. The CDR3 coding sequence is TGTGCCAGCAGTGAACCCGGGAGATCGGGCGAGCAGTACTTC.